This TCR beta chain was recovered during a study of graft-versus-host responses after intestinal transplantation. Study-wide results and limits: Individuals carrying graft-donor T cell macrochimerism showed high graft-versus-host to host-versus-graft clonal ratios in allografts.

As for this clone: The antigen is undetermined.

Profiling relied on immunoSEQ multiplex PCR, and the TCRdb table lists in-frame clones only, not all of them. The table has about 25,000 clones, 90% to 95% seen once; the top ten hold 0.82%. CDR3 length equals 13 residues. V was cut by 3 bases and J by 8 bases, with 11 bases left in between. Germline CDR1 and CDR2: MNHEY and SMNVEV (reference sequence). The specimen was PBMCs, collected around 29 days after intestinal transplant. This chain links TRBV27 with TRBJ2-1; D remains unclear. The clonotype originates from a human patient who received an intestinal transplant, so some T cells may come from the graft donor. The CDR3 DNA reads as TGTGCCAGCAGTTTCTCCATGGTTGATGAGCAGTTCTTC. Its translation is CASSFSMVDEQFF.